This T cell receptor beta chain appears in the sequencing data of a study of cytomegalovirus exposure and HLA in healthy donors. Study overall: Around 180 million T cells yielded roughly 100 million unique TCR beta sequences, as an earlier analysis found.

The germline gives CDR1 MNHEY, CDR2 SMNVEV (reference sequence). V lost 3 bases and J lost 0; bases outside the gene matches: 2. The CDR3 runs to 14 residues. The PCR contained 60 Vbeta and 13 Jbeta primers. Clones were read by immunoSEQ multiplex PCR, and TCRdb kept only the in-frame ones, dropping some. Of 150,000 to 200,000 clones in the sample, approximately 80% were seen once. General study findings and limits: There were some public TCRs occurring in many donors, but most TCR sequences were rare. Presence/absence results assume similar sequencing depth per donor, which may not hold. Common viral pathogens seemed, in a later analysis, to connect with several of the most significant clusters.

For this clone: Its matching antigen is unknown.

The receptor was isolated from a woman aged 25 to 39 in good health and CMV-seronegative. The gene calls are TRBV27 and TRBJ2-7; 7 bases agree with TRBD2. Sequencing was done on a sample of PBMCs. The CDR3 is CASSFGGGSYEQYF. The CDR3 nucleotides are TGTGCCAGCAGTTTTGGGGGGGGCTCCTACGAGCAGTACTTC.